The 10 T cell receptor beta chains given below trace back to one sample, sequenced in a study of control samples from healthy donors and cancer patients. Using immunoSEQ multiplex PCR, the repertoire was profiled, and TCRdb retains in-frame clones only, with some absent. Of approximately 170,000 clones listed, 90% to 95% are singletons. The sample comprised blood. The receptors come from a woman under 40 in good health.

V and J are TRBV12-3 or TRBV12-4 and TRBJ1-2; D is ambiguous. V was shortened by 10 bases and J by 4 bases, with 16 bases between the two germline ends. CDR3 length: 13 residues. For the CDR3, the DNA is TGTGCCACTACCGTGGCGGGGTCCTATGGCTACACCTTC. Translated: CATTVAGSYGYTF.

CDR3 nucleotides: TGTGCCAGTAGCCCCATAGGGGCAGGGCTGGTCTATGGCTACACCTTC. Its protein is CASSPIGAGLVYGYTF. This chain joins TRBV19 and TRBJ1-2; perhaps TRBD1 as D (5 bases). The CDR3 is made up of 16 amino acids. V gave up 6 bases and J gave up 4 bases, with 21 bases separating them. The germline gives CDR1 LNHDA, CDR2 SQIVND (reference sequence).

The chain couples TRBV19 to TRBJ1-2; D remains unclear. This CDR3 has 14 amino acids. V lost 3 bases to trimming and J lost 8 bases, with 16 bases between them. From germline, CDR1 is LNHDA and CDR2 SQIVND (reference sequence). The CDR3 loop reads CASSISEGVGGYTF. DNA for the CDR3: TGTGCCAGTAGTATCTCCGAGGGCGTGGGGGGCTACACCTTC.

This rearrangement joins TRBV7-9 to TRBJ1-1, with D perhaps matching TRBD1 (6 bases). The ends were cut back, 4 bases at V and 5 bases at J, with 8 bases in the middle. The CDR3 loop spans 12 amino acids. The germline gives CDR1 SEHNR, CDR2 FQNEAQ (reference sequence). CDR3 sequence: CASSYRVTEAFF. The CDR3 nucleotides are TGTGCCAGCAGCTACAGGGTTACTGAAGCTTTCTTT.

The chain links TRBV7-8 to TRBJ1-1; 7 bases are shared with TRBD1. Germline-derived CDR1 and CDR2 are SGHVS and FQNEAQ. Trimming at V came to 1 base and at J to 7 bases, leaving 3 bases not matched to a gene. The CDR3 is made up of 13 amino acids. CDR3 sequence (DNA): TGTGCCAGCAGCTTAGTAGGGGGCGGTGAAGCTTTCTTT. Its translation is CASSLVGGGEAFF.

The chain uses TRBV18 and TRBJ2-1; unclear D gene. CDR3 length: 14 residues. Germline lookup yields CDR1 KGHSH and CDR2 LQKENI. Trimming pared 3 bases from V and 4 bases from J, leaving 10 bases between. The CDR3 region has the DNA TGTGCCAGCTCACCGAAGGTTAGGTACAATGAGCAGTTCTTC. As protein: CASSPKVRYNEQFF.

The V and J genes are TRBV7-9 and TRBJ2-3; 10 nucleotides agree with TRBD2. The V gene end was trimmed by 3 bases and the J gene end by 6 bases; junction bases not matched to a gene: 3. The CDR3 totals 14 residues. From germline, CDR1 is SEHNR and CDR2 FQNEAQ (reference sequence). The CDR3 region is CASSFGSGRDTQYF. CDR3 in DNA: TGTGCCAGCAGCTTTGGTAGCGGGAGGGATACGCAGTATTTT.

The chain couples TRBV18 to TRBJ1-6; 7 positions agree with TRBD1. Germline V gives CDR1 KGHSH, CDR2 LQKENI. The CDR3 is made up of 14 amino acids. V lost 0 bases, J lost 7 bases, and 0 bases stayed unmatched. The CDR3 protein is CASSPPGQNSPLHF. The CDR3 DNA sequence: TGTGCCAGCTCACCACCGGGACAGAATTCACCCCTCCACTTT. The full variable domain, in which reference TRBV18 and TRBJ1-6 provide the parts outside the CDR3, is NAGVMQNPRHLVRRRGQEARLRCSPMKGHSHVYWYRQLPEEGLKFMVYLQKENIIDESGMPKERFSAEFPKEGPSILRIQQVVRGDSAAYFCASSPPGQNSPLHFGNGTRLTVT.

This chain links TRBV1 with TRBJ1-6. TRBV1 is noted as a pseudogene. This CDR3 comprises 15 residues. CDR3 in amino acids: CTSSQQSSYNSPLHF. The CDR3 nucleotides read TGCACCAGCAGCCAACAGAGCTCCTATAATTCACCCCTCCACTTT.

V gene TRBV3-1 (or the pseudogene TRBV3-2) combines with J gene TRBJ2-5; D ambiguous. Per the germline V gene, CDR1 is LGHDT and CDR2 is YNNKEL (reference sequence). The CDR3 consists of 14 residues. V was clipped by 1 base and J by 2 bases, with 8 bases between them. In nucleotides, the CDR3 is TGTGCCAGCAGCCAAGGTGTCTTACAAGAGACCCAGTACTTC. Translating it yields CASSQGVLQETQYF.